What follows are 5 T cell receptor beta chains derived from one specimen sequenced in a study of long-term antiretroviral therapy in people with HIV. The libraries were made with immunoSEQ v3.0 at survey level. This table comes from immunoSEQ multiplex PCR, and its TCRdb copy is limited to in-frame clones, with some not included. Of 25,000 to 30,000 clones in the sample, around 82% were seen once. This specimen consisted of unsorted PBMCs, obtained 3 years after starting antiretroviral therapy. These receptors all come from a man aged 40-49 years with HIV.

The chain couples TRBV2 to TRBJ2-7; 11 bases match TRBD1. The CDR3 totals 14 residues. J gave up 5 bases and V 4 bases, and 4 bases lay outside the gene matches. Germline V lookup: CDR1 SNHLY, CDR2 FYNNEI. CDR3 DNA sequence: TGTGCCAGCAGTGCGGACAGGGGGCTCCACGAGCAGTACTTC. Amino acids: CASSADRGLHEQYF.

The chain uses TRBV5-1 and TRBJ1-1; D is perhaps TRBD1 (5 bases). Per the germline V gene, CDR1 is SGHRS and CDR2 is YFSETQ. Trimming removed 4 bases from V and 0 bases from J, with 7 bases in between. The CDR3 consists of 13 residues. CDR3 sequence reads: CASSAGVNTEAFF. The CDR3 nucleotides read TGCGCCAGCAGCGCGGGGGTGAACACTGAAGCTTTCTTT.

This chain connects TRBV9 to TRBJ2-7; D remains unclear. The CDR3 is made up of 15 amino acids. V was trimmed by 4 bases and J by 0 bases, leaving 14 bases between them. Germline lookup yields CDR1 SGDLS and CDR2 YYNGEE. The CDR3 bases are TGTGCCAGCAGCTCCGGGCCCATGGGCTCCTACGAGCAGTACTTC. Translated: CASSSGPMGSYEQYF.

The genes are TRBV6-6 and TRBJ1-1, with 8 positions matching TRBD1. V gave up 2 bases and J gave up 6 bases; unmatched junction bases: 5. This CDR3 has 14 amino acids. Germline values: CDR1 MNHNY, CDR2 SVGAGI (reference sequence). The CDR3 region is CASSYVDRDAEAFF. The CDR3 coding sequence is TGTGCCAGCAGTTACGTGGACAGGGACGCTGAAGCTTTCTTT.

Here the CDR3 reads CSVEDGRAPLQTQYF. CDR3 DNA sequence: TGCAGCGTTGAAGATGGGCGGGCCCCCCTACAGACCCAGTACTTC. The V call is TRBV29-1, the J call TRBJ2-5, with a weak D call TRBD2 (5 bases). In germline, CDR1 is SQVTM, CDR2 ANQGSEA. This CDR3 is built from 15 residues. Trimming took 0 bases from V and 6 from J, leaving 17 bases between them. Filled out from reference TRBV29-1 and TRBJ2-5, the complete variable domain reads SAVISQKPSRDICQRGTSLTIQCQVDSQVTMMFWYRQQPGQSLTLIATANQGSEATYESGFVIDKFPISRPNLTFSTLTVSNMSPEDSSIYLCSVEDGRAPLQTQYFGPGTRLLVL.